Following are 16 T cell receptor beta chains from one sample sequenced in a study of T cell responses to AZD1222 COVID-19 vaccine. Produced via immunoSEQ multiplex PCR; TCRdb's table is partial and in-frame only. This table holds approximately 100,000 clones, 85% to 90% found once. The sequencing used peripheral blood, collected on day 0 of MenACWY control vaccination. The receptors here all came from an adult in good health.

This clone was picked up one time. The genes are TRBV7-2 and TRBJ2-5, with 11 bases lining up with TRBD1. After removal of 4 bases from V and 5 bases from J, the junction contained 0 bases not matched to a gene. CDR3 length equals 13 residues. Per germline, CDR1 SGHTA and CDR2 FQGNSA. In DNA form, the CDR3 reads TGTGCCAGCAGCTGGGACAGGGGGGAGACCCAGTACTTC. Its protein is CASSWDRGETQYF.

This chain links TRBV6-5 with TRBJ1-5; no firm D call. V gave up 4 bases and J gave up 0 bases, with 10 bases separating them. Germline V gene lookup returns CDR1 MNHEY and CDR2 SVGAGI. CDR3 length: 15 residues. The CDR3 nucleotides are TGTGCCAGCAGTTTCTCGAGGGATAGCAATCAGCCCCAGCATTTT. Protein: CASSFSRDSNQPQHF.

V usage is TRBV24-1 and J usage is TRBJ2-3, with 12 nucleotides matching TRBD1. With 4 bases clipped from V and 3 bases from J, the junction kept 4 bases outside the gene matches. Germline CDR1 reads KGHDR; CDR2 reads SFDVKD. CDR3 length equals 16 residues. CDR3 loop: CATSDLGQGATDTQYF. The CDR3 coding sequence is TGTGCCACCAGTGACCTGGGACAGGGGGCGACAGATACGCAGTATTTT.

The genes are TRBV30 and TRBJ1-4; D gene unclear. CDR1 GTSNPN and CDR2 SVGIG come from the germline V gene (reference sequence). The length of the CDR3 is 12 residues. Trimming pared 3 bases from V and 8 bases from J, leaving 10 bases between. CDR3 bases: TGTGCCTGGAGCGGGGTGGGGGAAAAACTGTTTTTT. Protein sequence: CAWSGVGEKLFF.

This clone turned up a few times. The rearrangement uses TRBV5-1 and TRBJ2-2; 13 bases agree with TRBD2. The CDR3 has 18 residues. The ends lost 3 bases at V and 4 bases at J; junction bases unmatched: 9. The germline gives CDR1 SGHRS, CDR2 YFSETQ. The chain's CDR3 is CASSWTGTSGAGTGELFF. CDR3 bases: TGCGCCAGCAGCTGGACCGGGACTAGCGGGGCGGGCACCGGGGAGCTGTTTTTT.

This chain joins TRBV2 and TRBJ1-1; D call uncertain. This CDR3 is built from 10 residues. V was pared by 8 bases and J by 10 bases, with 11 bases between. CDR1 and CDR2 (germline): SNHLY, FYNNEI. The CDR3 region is CASRVLGAFF. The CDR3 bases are TGTGCCAGCCGGGTCCTGGGAGCTTTCTTT.

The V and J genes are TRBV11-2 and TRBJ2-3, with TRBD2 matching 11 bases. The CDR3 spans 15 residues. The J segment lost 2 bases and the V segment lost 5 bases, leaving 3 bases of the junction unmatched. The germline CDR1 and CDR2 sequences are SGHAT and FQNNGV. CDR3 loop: CASSQGLADTDTQYF. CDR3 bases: TGTGCCAGCAGCCAGGGACTAGCGGACACAGATACGCAGTATTTT.

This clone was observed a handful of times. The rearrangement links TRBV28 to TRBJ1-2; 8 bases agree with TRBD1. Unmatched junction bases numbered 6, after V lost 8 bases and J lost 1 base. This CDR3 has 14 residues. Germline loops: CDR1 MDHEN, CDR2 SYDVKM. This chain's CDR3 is CASRGQDYNYGYTF. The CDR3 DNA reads TGTGCCAGCCGGGGACAGGACTATAACTATGGCTACACCTTC.

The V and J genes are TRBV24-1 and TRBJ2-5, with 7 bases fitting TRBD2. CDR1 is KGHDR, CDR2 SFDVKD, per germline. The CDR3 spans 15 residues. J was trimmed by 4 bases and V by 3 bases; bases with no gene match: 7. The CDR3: CATSDPRTRGETQYF. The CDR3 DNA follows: TGTGCCACCAGTGATCCCCGGACTAGAGGAGAGACCCAGTACTTC.

CDR3 sequence: CASSEKGRHTEAFF. The CDR3, as DNA: TGTGCCAGCAGTGAAAAGGGGAGGCACACTGAAGCTTTCTTT. The J gene is TRBJ1-1, the V gene TRBV6-1; possible D gene TRBD1, 5 bases. Per germline, CDR1 MNHNS and CDR2 SASEGT. The CDR3 length is 14 residues. Between the trimmed V and J ends, which lost 2 bases and 3 bases, there was a span of 10 bases.

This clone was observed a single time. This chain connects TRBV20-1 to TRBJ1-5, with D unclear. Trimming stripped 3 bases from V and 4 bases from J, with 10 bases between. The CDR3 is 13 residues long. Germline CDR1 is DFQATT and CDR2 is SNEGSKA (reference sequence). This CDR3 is CSASWQVNQPQHF. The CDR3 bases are TGCAGTGCTAGTTGGCAGGTTAATCAGCCCCAGCATTTT.

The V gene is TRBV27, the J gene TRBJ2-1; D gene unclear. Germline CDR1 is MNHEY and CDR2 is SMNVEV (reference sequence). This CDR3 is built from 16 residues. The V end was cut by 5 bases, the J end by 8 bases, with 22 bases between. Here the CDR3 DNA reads TGTGCCAGCAGTCCAAATCCGACAAACCCCGGCCATGAGCAGTTCTTC. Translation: CASSPNPTNPGHEQFF.

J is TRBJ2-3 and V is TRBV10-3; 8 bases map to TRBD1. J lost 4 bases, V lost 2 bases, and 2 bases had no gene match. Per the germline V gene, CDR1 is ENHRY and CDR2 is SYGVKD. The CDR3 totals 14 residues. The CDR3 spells CAISEGQGPDTQYF. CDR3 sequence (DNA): TGTGCCATCAGTGAGGGACAGGGTCCAGATACGCAGTATTTT.

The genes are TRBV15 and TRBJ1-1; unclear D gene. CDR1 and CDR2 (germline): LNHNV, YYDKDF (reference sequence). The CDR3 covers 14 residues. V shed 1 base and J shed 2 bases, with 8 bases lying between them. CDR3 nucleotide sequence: TGTGCCACCAGCAGAGGTAAAGTTAACACTGAAGCTTTCTTT. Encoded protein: CATSRGKVNTEAFF.

The CDR3 sequence: CASSFRGDGELFF. The CDR3 nucleotides are TGTGCCAGCAGTTTCAGGGGTGACGGGGAGCTGTTTTTT. The V gene is TRBV12-3 or TRBV12-4, the J gene TRBJ2-2, with TRBD1 as a possible D gene (6 bases). V lost 3 bases, J lost 7 bases, and 9 bases lay in between. The CDR3 consists of 13 residues.

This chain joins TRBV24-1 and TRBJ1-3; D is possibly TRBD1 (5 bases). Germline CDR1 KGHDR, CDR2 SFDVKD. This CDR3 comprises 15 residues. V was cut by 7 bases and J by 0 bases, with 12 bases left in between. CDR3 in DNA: TGTGCCACCAGCAAACAAGGGGACTCTGGAAACACCATATATTTT. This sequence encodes CATSKQGDSGNTIYF.